These 32 T cell receptor beta chains were all obtained from the same sample, sequenced in a study of T cells in Graves' hyperthyroidism and ophthalmopathy. RNA transcripts served as the template for amplifying TCR beta CDR3 regions. First-round RT-PCR with HTBI primers amplified the TCR CDR3 region. TCRdb used MiXCR to reprocess the multiplex PCR reads, holding one entry per CDR3 protein. Of around 480,000 distinct CDR3 sequences in the sample, approximately 15% were seen once. The source material was blood. These receptors originate from a woman aged 18-29 years with Graves' hyperthyroidism.

Ten or more counts support this clonotype. Written as DNA, the CDR3 is TGTGCCAGCAGCTTGGGGCTAGCGTCCTCCTACAATGAGCAGTTCTTC. It specifies CASSLGLASSYNEQFF. The rearrangement joins TRBV11-3 to TRBJ2-1; a possible D gene is TRBD2 (6 bases). The CDR3 sequence is 16 residues long. V lost 3 bases to trimming and J lost 0 bases, with 12 bases between them. The germline V gene encodes CDR1 SGHNT and CDR2 YENEEA.

Many counts were recorded for this clonotype. CDR3 sequence reads: CSARGLLAGVRNEQFF. The CDR3 region has the DNA TGCAGTGCTAGGGGACTACTAGCGGGAGTAAGGAATGAGCAGTTCTTC. V usage is TRBV20-1 and J usage is TRBJ2-1; 11 bases align to TRBD2. Germline V gene sequence: CDR1 DFQATT, CDR2 SNEGSKA (reference sequence). Trimming at V came to 3 bases and at J to 7 bases, leaving 11 bases not matched to a gene. The CDR3 spans 16 residues.

This clonotype was recorded at least ten times. One junction end does not reproduce the germline sequence, and a read error may be involved. This chain uses TRBV7-7 with TRBJ1-1; D might be TRBD1 (6 bases). CDR3 length: 14 residues. Germline values: CDR1 SSHAT, CDR2 FNYEAQ (reference sequence). The CDR3 bases are TGTGCTAGCAGTCCAGGGGAGCTGAACACTGAAGCTTTCTTT. Its translation is CASSPGELNTEAFF.

Ten or more counts support this clonotype. The chain employs TRBV15 and TRBJ2-1; tentatively, D is TRBD1 (6 bases). Per germline, CDR1 LNHNV and CDR2 YYDKDF (reference sequence). The V end was cut by 7 bases, the J end by 3 bases, with 13 bases between. The CDR3 has 14 amino acids. Here the CDR3 reads CATTTQGGYNEQFF. The CDR3 region has the DNA TGTGCCACCACCACACAGGGTGGCTACAATGAGCAGTTCTTC. The whole variable domain, filled in from reference TRBV15 and TRBJ2-1, reads DAMVIQNPRYQVTQFGKPVTLSCSQTLNHNVMYWYQQKSSQAPKLLFHYYDKDFNNEADTPDNFQSRRPNTSFCFLDIRSPGLGDTAMYLCATTTQGGYNEQFFGPGTRLTVL.

The CDR3 protein is CASTPLSGRGAGELFF. CDR3 DNA sequence: TGTGCCAGTACCCCTCTTAGCGGGAGGGGGGCCGGGGAGCTGTTTTTT. The genes are TRBV19 and TRBJ2-2; 11 nucleotides line up with TRBD2. Germline CDR1 and CDR2: LNHDA and SQIVND (reference sequence). This CDR3 is built from 16 residues. Germline trimming cut 7 bases from V and 6 bases from J; bases unmatched to any gene: 10.

This clonotype was seen just once. The V call is TRBV11-2, the J call TRBJ2-3, with 7 bases that match TRBD1. V shed 6 bases and J 0 bases; nucleotides not matched to a gene: 9. Germline V lookup: CDR1 SGHAT, CDR2 FQNNGV. The CDR3 has 16 amino acids. The CDR3 DNA sequence: TGTGCCAGCAGTAATGGGGAGACAGGGAGCACAGATACGCAGTATTTT. Translation: CASSNGETGSTDTQYF.

This clonotype has only a few counts. The V gene is TRBV6-1, the J gene TRBJ1-4; 8 nucleotides match TRBD1. This CDR3 is 16 amino acids long. Germline V lookup: CDR1 MNHNS, CDR2 SASEGT. V shed 5 bases and J 1 base; nucleotides not matched to a gene: 6. The CDR3 spells CASSTGQGVTNEKLFF. The CDR3 DNA is TGTGCCAGCAGTACCGGACAGGGAGTAACTAATGAAAAACTGTTTTTT.

In this sample, this clonotype turned up many times. V gene TRBV29-1 combines with J gene TRBJ1-1; D perhaps matches TRBD1 (6 bases). Germline V gene data show CDR1 as SQVTM and CDR2 as ANQGSEA. This CDR3 has 13 amino acids. Trimming took 6 bases from V and 5 from J, leaving 16 bases between them. The CDR3 nucleotides are TGCAGCGTGGAACAGGGAGAAGGGACTGAAGCTTTCTTT. Its translation is CSVEQGEGTEAFF.

This clonotype was counted a few times. The genes are TRBV13 and TRBJ2-7, with 7 bases that match TRBD2. The V and J ends lost 4 bases and 1 base, in that order; junction bases with no gene match: 7. From germline, CDR1 is PRHDT and CDR2 FYEKMQ (reference sequence). The CDR3 length is 15 residues. CDR3 residues: CASSSGGEASYEQYF. DNA for the CDR3: TGTGCCAGCAGCTCTGGGGGGGAGGCGTCCTACGAGCAGTACTTC.

The V call is TRBV12-3 or TRBV12-4, the J call TRBJ1-2, with D perhaps TRBD1 (6 bases). The CDR3 length is 13 residues. Trimming removed 6 bases from V and 2 bases from J, with 10 bases in between. CDR3 amino acids: CASRKGGNYGYTF. CDR3 nucleotide sequence: TGTGCCAGCAGAAAGGGGGGGAACTATGGCTACACCTTC.

This chain links TRBV18 with TRBJ1-1; TRBD1 matches at 8 bases. The CDR3 length is 15 residues. V was pared by 1 base and J by 6 bases, with 7 bases of the junction left unmatched. Germline V gives CDR1 KGHSH, CDR2 LQKENI. CDR3 residues: CASSPRGQGASEAFF. CDR3 DNA: TGTGCCAGCTCACCACGTGGGCAGGGGGCTTCTGAAGCTTTCTTT. The full variable domain, in which reference TRBV18 and TRBJ1-1 provide the parts outside the CDR3, is NAGVMQNPRHLVRRRGQEARLRCSPMKGHSHVYWYRQLPEEGLKFMVYLQKENIIDESGMPKERFSAEFPKEGPSILRIQQVVRGDSAAYFCASSPRGQGASEAFFGQGTRLTVV.

Of note for this clonotype: Germline is not matched at one junction end, which may reflect a read error. The rearrangement joins TRBV7-8 to TRBJ2-1, with 10 positions matching TRBD2. The germline V gene has CDR1 SGHVS and CDR2 FQNEAQ. This CDR3 has 15 residues. In nucleotides, the CDR3 is TGTGCCAGCAGGCCTGTGGGGGGAGCGGGAGGGCTTACTATCTTC. It specifies CASRPVGGAGGLTIF.

This clonotype was counted at least ten times. This chain joins TRBV5-1 and TRBJ1-2; unclear D gene. The germline V gene encodes CDR1 SGHRS and CDR2 YFSETQ. V was clipped by 0 bases and J by 2 bases, with 11 bases between them. The CDR3 totals 15 residues. The CDR3 region is CASSLARPVNYGYTF. The CDR3 coding sequence is TGCGCCAGCAGCTTGGCTCGGCCAGTGAACTATGGCTACACCTTC.

This chain links TRBV11-2 with TRBJ2-7, with a possible D match to TRBD2 (5 bases). This CDR3 has 13 amino acids. Germline V CDR1 and CDR2: SGHAT, FQNNGV. CDR3 region: CASSLGGSYDQYV. CDR3 nucleotide sequence: TGTGCCAGCAGCTTAGGAGGGTCCTACGATCAGTACGTC.

In its sample, this clonotype was seen many times. The chain is built from TRBV6-5 and TRBJ2-7; either TRBD1 or TRBD2 may supply D (5 bases each). V lost 2 bases and J 3 bases, leaving 14 bases between the germline ends. The V gene's germline CDR1 is MNHEY and CDR2 SVGAGI. The CDR3 totals 15 residues. The CDR3 is CASSYGTPGHYEQYF. CDR3 DNA: TGTGCCAGCAGTTACGGGACGCCGGGTCACTACGAGCAGTACTTC.

This clonotype has more than one count but fewer than ten. The chain joins TRBV15 to TRBJ2-3, with D perhaps TRBD2 (6 bases). The CDR3 is 14 amino acids. Trimming shortened V by 0 bases and J by 7 bases, and 11 bases separated the two germline ends. Germline lookup yields CDR1 LNHNV and CDR2 YYDKDF (reference sequence). CDR3 loop: CATSRDPGGNTQYF. CDR3 sequence (DNA): TGTGCCACCAGCAGAGATCCCGGGGGTAATACGCAGTATTTT.

This clonotype was recorded once. The gene calls are TRBV12-3 or TRBV12-4 and TRBJ1-5, with D possibly being TRBD1 (5 bases). Deletions cut 3 bases from V and 2 bases from J, with 14 bases between. CDR3 length: 16 residues. CDR3 nucleotide sequence: TGTGCCAGCAGTTTGGGATCAGGGCTTGGCAATCAGCCCCAGCATTTT. Its translation is CASSLGSGLGNQPQHF.

Concerning this clonotype: A read error is possible here, since a much larger clone lies one base away. The V call is TRBV20-1, the J call TRBJ2-7; 8 bases map to TRBD1. V lost 0 bases and J lost 7; bases outside the gene matches: 8. The germline V gene has CDR1 DFQATT and CDR2 SNEGSKA (reference sequence). The CDR3 is made up of 14 amino acids. This CDR3 is CSARDGQGAREQYF. The CDR3 DNA reads TGCAGTGCTAGAGATGGGCAGGGGGCGCGGGAGCAGTACTTC.

In its sample, this clonotype was seen many times. CDR3 sequence (DNA): TGTGCCAGCAGCCCGAGGGGGGGAGATATCTATGGCTACACCTTC. Translation: CASSPRGGDIYGYTF. This chain links TRBV9 with TRBJ1-2; D is perhaps TRBD1 (6 bases). Trimming took off 4 bases at V and 4 bases at J, with 17 bases between the two ends. CDR1 is SGDLS and CDR2 is YYNGEE in the germline V gene. This CDR3 spans 15 amino acids.

There are many counts of this clonotype. The chain employs TRBV29-1 and TRBJ2-6; TRBD1 matches 10 bases. Germline trimming cut 5 bases from V and 0 bases from J; bases unmatched to any gene: 7. CDR1 is SQVTM and CDR2 is ANQGSEA in the germline V gene. This CDR3 is 17 amino acids long. The CDR3 loop is CSVPRQGASSGANVLTF. In DNA form, the CDR3 reads TGCAGCGTTCCAAGACAGGGGGCCTCCTCTGGGGCCAACGTCCTGACTTTC.

This clonotype has just a few counts. The rearrangement joins TRBV24-1 to TRBJ2-1, with 8 nucleotides matching TRBD1. V shed 4 bases, J shed 7 bases, and the junction held 8 bases outside the gene matches. CDR1 is KGHDR and CDR2 is SFDVKD in the germline V gene. This CDR3 has 15 residues. The CDR3 sequence is CATSDRGLALNEQFF. CDR3 bases: TGTGCCACCAGTGACAGGGGGCTCGCGTTGAATGAGCAGTTCTTC.

Ten or more counts support this clonotype. The rearrangement joins TRBV2 to TRBJ2-1; 8 bases agree with TRBD1. J was trimmed by 5 bases and V by 3 bases; bases with no gene match: 9. Germline V gene data show CDR1 as SNHLY and CDR2 as FYNNEI. The CDR3 length is 16 residues. The CDR3 DNA reads TGTGCCAGCAGTGATTCCCGGACAGGGCTAAACAATGAGCAGTTCTTC. The encoded protein is CASSDSRTGLNNEQFF.

The chain links TRBV7-9 to TRBJ2-7; 8 nucleotides align to TRBD1. V lost 1 base and J lost 6; bases outside the gene matches: 5. This CDR3 region has 14 residues. The germline CDR1 and CDR2 sequences are SEHNR and FQNEAQ (reference sequence). This chain's CDR3 is CASSLDGRGREQYF. DNA of the CDR3: TGTGCCAGCAGCTTAGATGGCAGGGGGCGCGAGCAGTACTTC.

V gene TRBV5-1 combines with J gene TRBJ2-5; the D is unclear. The germline V gene encodes CDR1 SGHRS and CDR2 YFSETQ. Trimming took 4 bases from V and 1 from J, leaving 11 bases between them. CDR3 size: 14 residues. CDR3 loop: CASSVSWGQETQYF. DNA for the CDR3: TGCGCCAGCAGCGTTAGCTGGGGCCAAGAGACCCAGTACTTC.

This clonotype was detected ten times or more. The chain employs TRBV18 and TRBJ2-5; 7 bases are a match to TRBD1. This CDR3 comprises 15 residues. The junction had 6 bases not matched to a gene; V was cut back by 3 bases and J by 2 bases. Germline CDR1 KGHSH, CDR2 LQKENI. CDR3 sequence reads: CASSPDRRKQETQYF. The CDR3 DNA sequence: TGTGCCAGCTCACCGGACAGGCGCAAACAAGAGACCCAGTACTTC.

This clonotype was picked up one time. The rearrangement links TRBV5-4 to TRBJ2-7, with 7 bases identical to TRBD1. CDR3 length: 17 amino acids. Germline V CDR1 and CDR2: SGHNT, YYREEE (reference sequence). V gave up 6 bases and J gave up 5 bases; unmatched junction bases: 20. In DNA, the CDR3 is TGTGCCAGCACCCCCTGGGGCCTTACAGGGGCAAGGAACGAGCAGTACTTC. Translated: CASTPWGLTGARNEQYF.

Many counts were recorded for this clonotype. CDR3 sequence reads: CATSDLALGLDNEQFF. The CDR3 DNA reads TGTGCCACCAGTGACCTGGCCTTGGGGCTAGACAATGAGCAGTTCTTC. The V gene is TRBV24-1, the J gene TRBJ2-1; perhaps TRBD1 as D (5 bases). Germline CDR1 reads KGHDR; CDR2 reads SFDVKD. Trimming left V 4 bases short and J 5 bases short, with 17 bases between. The CDR3 sequence is 16 residues long.

This clonotype was seen many times. The chain has TRBV3-1 and TRBJ1-6; D unresolved. Trimming removed 1 base at V and 7 bases at J, with 11 bases between. The germline V gene has CDR1 LGHDT and CDR2 YNNKEL (reference sequence). The CDR3 has 15 amino acids. The CDR3 nucleotides read TGTGCCAGCAGCCAAGGGACGGTACTGAATTCACCCCTCCACTTT. Its protein is CASSQGTVLNSPLHF.

The rearrangement joins TRBV30 to TRBJ2-7; TRBD2 matches 7 bases. V was clipped by 3 bases and J by 5 bases; unmatched bases: 4. In germline, CDR1 is GTSNPN, CDR2 SVGIG (reference sequence). CDR3 length: 12 residues. The CDR3 reads CAWRGRGDEQYF. For the CDR3, the DNA is TGTGCCTGGAGGGGACGGGGGGACGAGCAGTACTTC.

This clonotype has more than one count but fewer than ten. V gene TRBV6-1 combines with J gene TRBJ1-1; tentatively, D is TRBD1 (5 bases). Looked up from germline, CDR1 is MNHNS and CDR2 is SASEGT. Trimming stripped 7 bases from V and 6 bases from J, with 18 bases between. This CDR3 has 14 residues. The CDR3 DNA follows: TGTGCCAGCACTAACAGCAGGGTAGTCGCTGAAGCTTTCTTT. Translated, it gives CASTNSRVVAEAFF.

This clonotype appeared many times. The chain links TRBV2 to TRBJ2-1, with a possible D match to TRBD1 (5 bases). This CDR3 spans 11 amino acids. Germline V gives CDR1 SNHLY, CDR2 FYNNEI. Trimming removed 10 bases at V and 13 bases at J, with 17 bases between. In DNA, the CDR3 is TGTGCCACCCCAAGGGGTTCTAACCAGTTCTTC. This codes for CATPRGSNQFF.

In its sample, this clonotype was seen a few times. The rearrangement joins TRBV9 to TRBJ1-2; 9 bases are a match to TRBD1. The CDR3 sequence is 14 residues long. V shed 0 bases, J shed 7 bases, and the junction held 4 bases outside the gene matches. CDR1 and CDR2 (germline): SGDLS, YYNGEE. The CDR3 protein is CASSVAPTGGGYTF. CDR3 DNA sequence: TGTGCCAGCAGCGTAGCCCCGACAGGGGGTGGCTACACCTTC.